These T cell receptor beta chains were read from a single sample in a study of blood T cell repertoires in COVID-19. Libraries were prepared by immunoSEQ multiplex PCR; TCRdb keeps only in-frame clonotypes and omits some of them. Of about 64,000 clones detected, 80% to 90% appear once; the ten largest clones hold more than 1%. Material: peripheral blood. The receptors were sampled from a man in his forties with acute or convalescent COVID-19. The CDR3 runs from the conserved cysteine through the conserved F or W. The D gene is left open where the match is weak. Rows may omit the clone size; those that give it use once, few, many or a size class.

clone_size | j_call | d_call | v_call | cdr3_aa | cdr3_nt
NA | TRBJ2-5 | TRBD2 | TRBV5-1 | CASSFRAGGQETQYF | TGCGCCAGCAGCTTCCGAGCGGGGGGCCAAGAGACCCAGTACTTC
NA | TRBJ2-5 | NA | TRBV29-1 | CSAGGGNQETQYF | TGCAGCGCCGGTGGCGGAAATCAAGAGACCCAGTACTTC
NA | TRBJ2-3 | NA | TRBV11-3 | CASSLDSLPDTQYF | TGTGCCAGCAGCTTAGATTCCCTCCCAGATACGCAGTATTTT
NA | TRBJ2-1 | TRBD2 | TRBV29-1 | CSAVRGGLYNEQFF | TGCAGCGCCGTACGCGGGGGGTTGTACAATGAGCAGTTCTTC
NA | TRBJ1-1 | NA | TRBV2 | CASSGGSRGTEAFF | TGTGCCAGCAGTGGGGGGTCTCGGGGGACTGAAGCTTTCTTT
NA | TRBJ2-5 | NA | TRBV19 | CASRRDSKETQYF | TGTGCCAGTAGGAGGGACTCAAAAGAGACCCAGTACTTC
few | TRBJ1-1 | NA | TRBV2 | CASTKTIPRGTEAFF | TGTGCCAGCACTAAGACCATTCCTAGGGGAACTGAAGCTTTCTTT
NA | TRBJ1-1 | NA | TRBV28 | CASTPGGVPVAFF | TGTGCCAGCACTCCCGGGGGGGTTCCTGTAGCTTTCTTT
NA | TRBJ1-2 | NA | TRBV4-1 | CASSQERTVYGYTF | TGCGCCAGCAGCCAAGAACGGACTGTTTATGGCTACACCTTC
once | TRBJ1-5 | NA | TRBV12-3/TRBV12-4 | CASLAGVNQPQHF | TGTGCCAGCCTTGCGGGGGTGAATCAGCCCCAGCATTTT
NA | TRBJ1-2 | NA | TRBV2 | CASSDQGYYGYTF | TGTGCCAGCAGTGATCAGGGTTACTATGGCTACACCTTC
NA | TRBJ1-2 | TRBD1 | TRBV19 | CASSIGGQGTRNYGYTF | TGTGCCAGTAGTATAGGCGGACAGGGGACCCGTAACTATGGCTACACCTTC
NA | TRBJ1-4 | TRBD1 | TRBV27 | CASSQTRQGANEKLFF | TGTGCCAGCAGCCAAACCAGACAGGGGGCTAATGAAAAACTGTTTTTT
NA | TRBJ2-7 | NA | TRBV3-1/TRBV3-2 | CASSRSGSAGEQYF | TGTGCCAGCAGCCGATCGGGGTCGGCTGGCGAGCAGTACTTC
few | TRBJ1-1 | NA | TRBV7-3 | CASSLQGAGLNTEAFF | TGTGCCAGCAGCTTACAAGGTGCGGGACTGAACACTGAAGCTTTCTTT
NA | TRBJ1-3 | NA | TRBV5-1 | CASSLVGGNTIYF | TGCGCCAGCAGCTTGGTCGGGGGAAACACCATATATTTT
NA | TRBJ1-1 | NA | TRBV4-1 | CASSPLTAMNTEAFF | TGCGCCAGCAGTCCCCTGACAGCGATGAACACTGAAGCTTTCTTT
NA | TRBJ2-2 | TRBD2 | TRBV5-4 | CASGDSGGSLTGELFF | TGTGCCAGCGGCGATAGCGGGGGGTCACTCACCGGGGAGCTGTTTTTT
NA | TRBJ1-1 | NA | TRBV20-1 | CSARNLEAFF | TGCAGTGCTCGTAATCTTGAAGCTTTCTTT
NA | TRBJ1-1 | NA | TRBV30 | CAWSWAGTEAFF | TGTGCCTGGAGTTGGGCTGGCACTGAAGCTTTCTTT
NA | TRBJ2-5 | TRBD1 | TRBV5-1 | CASGEQGAKIGETQYF | TGCGCCAGCGGTGAACAGGGGGCAAAAATAGGAGAGACCCAGTACTTC
NA | TRBJ1-2 | NA | TRBV5-8 | CASSLSRDTTYGYTF | TGTGCCAGCAGCTTGTCAAGGGACACTACCTATGGCTACACCTTC
NA | TRBJ2-3 | NA | TRBV30 | CAWSSQGTDTQYF | TGTGCCTGGAGTTCACAGGGCACAGATACGCAGTATTTT
NA | TRBJ1-5 | NA | TRBV21-1 | CAGGGGQLGSNQPQHF | TGTGCCGGAGGAGGGGGACAGCTGGGTAGCAATCAGCCCCAGCATTTT
NA | TRBJ1-1 | NA | TRBV11-3 | CASSLKGGSEAFF | TGTGCCAGCAGCTTAAAAGGGGGTAGTGAAGCTTTCTTT
NA | TRBJ1-2 | TRBD1 | TRBV14 | CASSQAPTGGYGYTF | TGTGCCAGCAGCCAAGCCCCGACAGGGGGGTATGGCTACACCTTC
few | TRBJ2-6 | NA | TRBV28 | CASGSAGQGTGANVLTF | TGTGCCAGCGGTTCGGCGGGTCAGGGGACTGGGGCCAACGTCCTGACTTTC
NA | TRBJ1-5 | TRBD1 | TRBV29-1 | CSVALGQGGQPQHF | TGCAGCGTCGCTCTTGGACAGGGGGGTCAGCCCCAGCATTTT
few | TRBJ1-2 | NA | TRBV10-2 | CASSAGNNYGYTF | TGCGCCAGCAGTGCCGGGAACAACTATGGCTACACCTTC
once | TRBJ1-5 | NA | TRBV19 | CASSIEQGYSNQPQHF | TGTGCCAGTAGTATAGAGCAGGGGTATAGCAATCAGCCCCAGCATTTT
once | TRBJ1-2 | TRBD1 | TRBV5-1 | CASSSGDRSYGYTF | TGCGCCAGCAGCTCCGGGGACAGGTCCTATGGCTACACCTTC
NA | TRBJ2-1 | TRBD2 | TRBV11-3 | CASSLGAGGMNEQFF | TGTGCCAGCAGCTTAGGAGCGGGGGGCATGAATGAGCAGTTCTTC
NA | TRBJ2-2 | NA | TRBV5-6 | CASSLGRTGELFF | TGTGCCAGCAGCCTGGGTCGGACCGGGGAGCTGTTTTTT
NA | TRBJ1-5 | TRBD1 | TRBV20-1 | CSASGQGAEGNQPQHF | TGCAGTGCTAGTGGGCAGGGGGCCGAGGGCAATCAGCCCCAGCATTTT
once | TRBJ2-3 | NA | TRBV18 | CASSPLAGDTQYF | TGTGCCAGCTCACCCCTAGCCGGAGATACGCAGTATTTT
NA | TRBJ2-2 | TRBD1 | TRBV7-2 | CASSRGQGRELFF | TGTGCCAGCAGCAGGGGACAGGGGAGGGAGCTGTTTTTT
NA | TRBJ1-1 | NA | TRBV10-2 | CASRGRSMNTEAFF | TGCGCCAGCAGGGGGCGGTCCATGAACACTGAAGCTTTCTTT
NA | TRBJ1-2 | NA | TRBV27 | CASSLYPGAPNYGYTF | TGTGCCAGCAGTTTATACCCAGGCGCACCTAACTATGGCTACACCTTC
NA | TRBJ2-7 | TRBD1 | TRBV5-8 | CASRTRQGAWEQYF | TGTGCCAGCAGAACTAGACAGGGGGCGTGGGAGCAGTACTTC
NA | TRBJ2-3 | TRBD2 | TRBV11-3 | CASSRIAGMQYF | TGTGCCAGCAGCCGGATAGCGGGGATGCAGTATTTT
NA | TRBJ2-7 | TRBD2 | TRBV5-1 | CASSLDGGITTYEQYF | TGCGCCAGCAGCTTGGACGGGGGGATTACGACCTACGAGCAGTACTTC
NA | TRBJ2-3 | TRBD2 | TRBV5-1 | CASSLSGGARDTQYF | TGCGCCAGCAGCCTTAGCGGGGGAGCCCGGGATACGCAGTATTTT
NA | TRBJ1-6 | TRBD1 | TRBV7-8 | CASSSGTGRPLELGPLHF | TGTGCCAGCAGCTCCGGGACAGGACGGCCCTTGGAATTGGGTCCCCTCCACTTT
NA | TRBJ2-7 | NA | TRBV11-3 | CASSFLGGGASYEQYF | TGTGCCAGCAGCTTTTTAGGAGGGGGGGCTTCTTACGAGCAGTACTTC
few | TRBJ1-1 | NA | TRBV6-5 | CASITGGDSAEAFF | TGTGCCAGCATTACGGGGGGGGACTCTGCTGAAGCTTTCTTT